Here is one T cell receptor (beta chain) with its context. The antigen is not known. This CDR3 region has 13 residues. The germline gives CDR1 LNHDA, CDR2 SQIVND (reference sequence). The trim removed 9 bases at V and 8 bases at J, leaving 3 bases unmatched. This entry is derived from a study of cytomegalovirus exposure and HLA in healthy donors. Background on the study: Assignment to the Caucasian-associated ancestry cluster applied to more than 75% of the 300 to 500 genotyped donors.

Study-wide results and limits: Researchers reported in a later analysis that a missense DCLRE1C variant was tied to TCR beta V- and J-gene trimming.

PCR was performed using 60 Vbeta and 13 Jbeta primers. Measured with immunoSEQ multiplex PCR; TCRdb has only the in-frame clones, and not every one. This sample has about 140,000 clones, with about three quarters found just once. The clonotype comes from a man in his forties or fifties in good health and CMV-seropositive. The gene calls are TRBV19 and TRBJ2-1, with 14 nucleotides matching TRBD2. Source material: PBMCs. CDR3 nucleotides: TGTGCCAGCGGGACTAGCGGGAGTTATGAGCAGTTCTTC. Protein product: CASGTSGSYEQFF. Supplemented by reference TRBV19 and TRBJ2-1, the full variable domain reads DGGITQSPKYLFRKEGQNVTLSCEQNLNHDAMYWYRQDPGQGLRLIYYSQIVNDFQKGDIAEGYSVSREKKESFPLTVTSAQKNPTAFYLCASGTSGSYEQFFGPGTRLTVL.